This T cell receptor beta chain was sequenced in a study of T cell responses to AZD1222 COVID-19 vaccine. The repertoire was sequenced with immunoSEQ multiplex PCR; TCRdb's copy has only in-frame clones and lacks some. The sample records around 120,000 clones, 87% being singletons. V dropped 3 bases and J dropped 3; count of bases not matched to a gene: 7. The CDR3 extends over 15 amino acids. The germline gives CDR1 SEHNR, CDR2 FQNEAQ (reference sequence). The chain couples TRBV7-9 to TRBJ1-1, with TRBD1 matching over 7 bases. This TCR derives from an adult in good health. Sequencing used peripheral blood, obtained on day 0 of AZD1222 vaccination. The CDR3 here is CASSFTTGLDTEAFF. Here the CDR3 DNA reads TGTGCCAGCAGCTTCACGACAGGGTTAGACACTGAAGCTTTCTTT. The full variable domain, rest sourced from reference TRBV7-9 and TRBJ1-1, is DTGVSQNPRHKITKRGQNVTFRCDPISEHNRLYWYRQTLGQGPEFLTYFQNEAQLEKSRLLSDRFSAERPKGSFSTLEIQRTEQGDSAMYLCASSFTTGLDTEAFFGQGTRLTVV.